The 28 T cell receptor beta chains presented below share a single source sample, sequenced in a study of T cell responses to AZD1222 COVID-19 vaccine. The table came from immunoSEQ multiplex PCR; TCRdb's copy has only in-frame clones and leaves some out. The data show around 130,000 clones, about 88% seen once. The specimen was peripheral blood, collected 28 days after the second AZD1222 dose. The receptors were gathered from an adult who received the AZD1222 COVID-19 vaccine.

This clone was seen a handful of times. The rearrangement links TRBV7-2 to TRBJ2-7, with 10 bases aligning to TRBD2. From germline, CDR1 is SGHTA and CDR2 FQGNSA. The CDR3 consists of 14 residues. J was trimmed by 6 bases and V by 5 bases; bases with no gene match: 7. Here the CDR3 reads CASSLSGGPREQYF. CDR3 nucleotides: TGTGCCAGCAGCCTTAGCGGGGGGCCTCGCGAGCAGTACTTC.

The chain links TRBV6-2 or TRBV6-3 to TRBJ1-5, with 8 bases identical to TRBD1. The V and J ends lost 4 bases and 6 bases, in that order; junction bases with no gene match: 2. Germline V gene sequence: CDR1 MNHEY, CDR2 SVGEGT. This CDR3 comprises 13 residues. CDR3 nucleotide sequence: TGTGCCAGCAGTTGGACAGGGATTCAGCCCCAGCATTTT. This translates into CASSWTGIQPQHF.

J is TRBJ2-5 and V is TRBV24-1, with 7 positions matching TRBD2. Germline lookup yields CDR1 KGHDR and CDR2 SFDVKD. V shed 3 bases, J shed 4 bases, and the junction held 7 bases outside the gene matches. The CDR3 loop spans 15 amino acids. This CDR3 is CATSDARGDGETQYF. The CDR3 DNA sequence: TGTGCCACCAGTGATGCACGGGGGGATGGAGAGACCCAGTACTTC.

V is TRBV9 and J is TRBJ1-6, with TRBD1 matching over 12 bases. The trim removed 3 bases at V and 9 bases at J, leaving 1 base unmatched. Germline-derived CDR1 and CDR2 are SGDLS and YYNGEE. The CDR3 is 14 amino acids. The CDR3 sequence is CASSGDRGLSPLHF. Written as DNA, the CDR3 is TGTGCCAGCAGCGGGGACAGGGGGCTTTCACCCCTCCACTTT.

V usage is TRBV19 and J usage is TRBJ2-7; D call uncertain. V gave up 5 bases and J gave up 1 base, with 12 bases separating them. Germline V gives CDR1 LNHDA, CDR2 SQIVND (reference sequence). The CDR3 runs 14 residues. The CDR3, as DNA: TGTGCCAGTAGTTCCGCCCGCTGGTCCTACGAGCAGTACTTC. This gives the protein CASSSARWSYEQYF.

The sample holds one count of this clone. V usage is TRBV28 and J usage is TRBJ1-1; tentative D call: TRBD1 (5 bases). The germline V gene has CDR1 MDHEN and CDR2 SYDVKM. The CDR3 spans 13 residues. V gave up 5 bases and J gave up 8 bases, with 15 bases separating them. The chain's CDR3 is CASSVFQGLEAFF. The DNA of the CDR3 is TGTGCCAGCAGTGTTTTCCAGGGTTTAGAAGCTTTCTTT.

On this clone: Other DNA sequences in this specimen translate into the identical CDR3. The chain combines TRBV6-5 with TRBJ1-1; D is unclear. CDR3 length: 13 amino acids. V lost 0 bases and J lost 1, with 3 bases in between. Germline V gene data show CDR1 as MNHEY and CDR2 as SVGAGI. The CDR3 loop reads CASSYSENTEAFF. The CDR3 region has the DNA TGTGCCAGCAGTTACTCGGAGAACACTGAAGCTTTCTTT.

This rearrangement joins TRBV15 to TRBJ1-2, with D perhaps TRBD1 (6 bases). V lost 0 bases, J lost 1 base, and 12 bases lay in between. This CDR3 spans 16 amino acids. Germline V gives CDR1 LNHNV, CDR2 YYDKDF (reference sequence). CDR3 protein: CATSRDRTVINYGYTF. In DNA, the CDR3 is TGTGCCACCAGCAGAGATCGGACAGTTATTAACTATGGCTACACCTTC. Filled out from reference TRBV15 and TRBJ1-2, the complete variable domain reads DAMVIQNPRYQVTQFGKPVTLSCSQTLNHNVMYWYQQKSSQAPKLLFHYYDKDFNNEADTPDNFQSRRPNTSFCFLDIRSPGLGDTAMYLCATSRDRTVINYGYTFGSGTRLTVV.

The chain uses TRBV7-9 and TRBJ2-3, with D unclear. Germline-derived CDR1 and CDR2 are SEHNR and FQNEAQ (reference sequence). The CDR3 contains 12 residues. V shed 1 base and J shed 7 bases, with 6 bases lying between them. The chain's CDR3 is CASSLGGNTQYF. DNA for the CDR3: TGTGCCAGCAGCTTAGGCGGAAATACGCAGTATTTT.

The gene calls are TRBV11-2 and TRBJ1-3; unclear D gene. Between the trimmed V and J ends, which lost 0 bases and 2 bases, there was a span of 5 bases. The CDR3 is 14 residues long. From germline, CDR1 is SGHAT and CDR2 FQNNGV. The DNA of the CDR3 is TGTGCCAGCAGCTTAGAGGGTACTGGAAACACCATATATTTT. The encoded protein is CASSLEGTGNTIYF.

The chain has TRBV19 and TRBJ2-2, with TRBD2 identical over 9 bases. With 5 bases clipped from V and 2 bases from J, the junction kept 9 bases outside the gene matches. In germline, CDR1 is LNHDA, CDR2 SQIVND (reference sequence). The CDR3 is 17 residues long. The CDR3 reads CASSALMTSGNTGELFF. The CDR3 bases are TGTGCCAGTAGTGCCCTGATGACTAGCGGTAACACCGGGGAGCTGTTTTTT.

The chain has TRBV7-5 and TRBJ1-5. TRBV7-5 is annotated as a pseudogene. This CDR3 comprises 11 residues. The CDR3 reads CARSLLQPQHF. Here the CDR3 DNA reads TGTGCCAGAAGCTTACTACAGCCCCAGCATTTT.

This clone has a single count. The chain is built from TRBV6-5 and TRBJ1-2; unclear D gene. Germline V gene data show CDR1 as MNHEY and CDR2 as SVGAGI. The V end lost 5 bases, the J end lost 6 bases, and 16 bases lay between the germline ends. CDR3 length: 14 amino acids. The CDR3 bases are TGTGCCAGCAGTACGCTTAGGAGGTCGAATGGCTACACCTTC. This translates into CASSTLRRSNGYTF.

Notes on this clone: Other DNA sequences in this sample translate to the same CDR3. The CDR3 bases are TGTGCCACCAGCAGAGATCGTGGCGGTCAGCCCCAGCATTTT. This codes for CATSRDRGGQPQHF. The chain has TRBV15 and TRBJ1-5; no clear D gene. Trimming took off 0 bases at V and 6 bases at J, with 9 bases between the two ends. CDR3 length equals 14 residues. Germline values: CDR1 LNHNV, CDR2 YYDKDF (reference sequence).

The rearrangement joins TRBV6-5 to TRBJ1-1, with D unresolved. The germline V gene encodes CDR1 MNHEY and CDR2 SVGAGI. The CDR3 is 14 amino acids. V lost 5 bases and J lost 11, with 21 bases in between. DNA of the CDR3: TGTGCCAGCAGTACGGGAGGGCCCCTAAAGGTCGCTTTCTTT. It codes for CASSTGGPLKVAFF.

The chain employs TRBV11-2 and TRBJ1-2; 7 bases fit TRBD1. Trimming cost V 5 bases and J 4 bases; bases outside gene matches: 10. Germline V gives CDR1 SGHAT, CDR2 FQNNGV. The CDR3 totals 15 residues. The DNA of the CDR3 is TGTGCCAGCAGCCGCCGGGACAGATCGAGCTATGGCTACACCTTC. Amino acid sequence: CASSRRDRSSYGYTF.

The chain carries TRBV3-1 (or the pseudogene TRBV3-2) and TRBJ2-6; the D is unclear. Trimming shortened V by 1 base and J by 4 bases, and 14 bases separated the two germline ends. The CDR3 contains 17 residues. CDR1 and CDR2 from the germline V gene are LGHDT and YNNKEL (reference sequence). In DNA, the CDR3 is TGTGCCAGCAGCCAAGTCCTCCAGCAAGCGGGGGCCAACGTCCTGACTTTC. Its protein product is CASSQVLQQAGANVLTF.

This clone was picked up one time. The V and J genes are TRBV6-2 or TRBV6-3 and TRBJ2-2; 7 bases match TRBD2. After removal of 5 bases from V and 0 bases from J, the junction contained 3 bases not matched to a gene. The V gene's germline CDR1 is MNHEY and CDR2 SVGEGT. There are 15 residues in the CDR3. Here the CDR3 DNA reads TGTGCCAGCAGTCAGACTAGCTCGAACACCGGGGAGCTGTTTTTT. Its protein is CASSQTSSNTGELFF.

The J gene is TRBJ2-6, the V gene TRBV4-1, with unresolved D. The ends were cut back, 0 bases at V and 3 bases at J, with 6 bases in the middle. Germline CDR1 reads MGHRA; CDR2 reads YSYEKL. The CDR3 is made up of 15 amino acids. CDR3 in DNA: TGCGCCAGCAGCCAAGAATGGGTTGGGGCCAACGTCCTGACTTTC. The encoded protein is CASSQEWVGANVLTF.

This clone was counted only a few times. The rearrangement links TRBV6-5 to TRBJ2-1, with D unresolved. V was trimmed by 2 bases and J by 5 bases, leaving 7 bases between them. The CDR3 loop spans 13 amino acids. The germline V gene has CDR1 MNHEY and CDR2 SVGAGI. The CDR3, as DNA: TGTGCCAGCAGTTACCGACACGACAATGAGCAGTTCTTC. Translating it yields CASSYRHDNEQFF.

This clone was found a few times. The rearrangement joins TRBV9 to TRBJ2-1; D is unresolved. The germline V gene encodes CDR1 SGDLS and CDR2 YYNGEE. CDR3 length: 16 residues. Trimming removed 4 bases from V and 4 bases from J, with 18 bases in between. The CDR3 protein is CASSLSVGNLYNEQFF. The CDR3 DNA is TGTGCCAGCAGCCTCAGCGTGGGGAACTTATACAATGAGCAGTTCTTC.

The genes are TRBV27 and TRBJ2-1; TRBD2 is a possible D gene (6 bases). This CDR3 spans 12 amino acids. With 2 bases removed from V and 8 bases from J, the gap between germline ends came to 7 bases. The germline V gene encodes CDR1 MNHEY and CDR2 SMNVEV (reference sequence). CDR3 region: CASSLRGYEQFF. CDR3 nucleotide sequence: TGTGCCAGCAGTTTACGGGGGTATGAGCAGTTCTTC.

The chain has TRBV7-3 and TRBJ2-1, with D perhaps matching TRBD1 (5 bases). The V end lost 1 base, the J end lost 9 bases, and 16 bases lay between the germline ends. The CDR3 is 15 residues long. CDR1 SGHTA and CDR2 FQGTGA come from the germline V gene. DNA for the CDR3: TGTGCCAGCAGCTTAATTGACGGGTCTCAGGGTGAGCAGTTCTTC. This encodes CASSLIDGSQGEQFF.

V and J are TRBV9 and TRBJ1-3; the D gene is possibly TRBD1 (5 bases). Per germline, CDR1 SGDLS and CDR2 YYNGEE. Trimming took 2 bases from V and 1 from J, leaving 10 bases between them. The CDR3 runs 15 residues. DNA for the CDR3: TGTGCCAGCAGCGTGGGGGTTGCGTCTGGAAACACCATATATTTT. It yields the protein CASSVGVASGNTIYF. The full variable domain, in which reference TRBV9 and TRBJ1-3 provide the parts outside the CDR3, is DSGVTQTPKHLITATGQRVTLRCSPRSGDLSVYWYQQSLDQGLQFLIQYYNGEERAKGNILERFSAQQFPDLHSELNLSSLELGDSALYFCASSVGVASGNTIYFGEGSWLTVV.

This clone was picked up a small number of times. DNA of the CDR3: TGTGCCAGCAGCCCAGGTGGAAGCGGATTATCGAACACTGAAGCTTTCTTT. Translation: CASSPGGSGLSNTEAFF. V usage is TRBV7-9 and J usage is TRBJ1-1; no firm D call. There are 17 residues in the CDR3. CDR1 SEHNR and CDR2 FQNEAQ come from the germline V gene (reference sequence). Trimming took 5 bases from V and 1 from J, leaving 20 bases between them.

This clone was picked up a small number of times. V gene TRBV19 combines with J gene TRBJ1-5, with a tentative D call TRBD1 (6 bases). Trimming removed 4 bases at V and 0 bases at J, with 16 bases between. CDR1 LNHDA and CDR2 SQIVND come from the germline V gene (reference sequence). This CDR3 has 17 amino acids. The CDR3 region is CASSTETGTPSNQPQHF. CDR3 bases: TGTGCCAGTAGTACCGAAACCGGGACACCTAGCAATCAGCCCCAGCATTTT. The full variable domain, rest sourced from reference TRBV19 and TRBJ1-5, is DGGITQSPKYLFRKEGQNVTLSCEQNLNHDAMYWYRQDPGQGLRLIYYSQIVNDFQKGDIAEGYSVSREKKESFPLTVTSAQKNPTAFYLCASSTETGTPSNQPQHFGDGTRLSIL.

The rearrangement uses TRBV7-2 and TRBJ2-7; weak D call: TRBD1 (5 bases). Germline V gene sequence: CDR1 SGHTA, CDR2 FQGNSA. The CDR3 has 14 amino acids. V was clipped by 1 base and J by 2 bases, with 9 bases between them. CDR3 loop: CASSLVPGPYEQYF. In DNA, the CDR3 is TGTGCCAGCAGCTTAGTCCCAGGGCCCTACGAGCAGTACTTC.

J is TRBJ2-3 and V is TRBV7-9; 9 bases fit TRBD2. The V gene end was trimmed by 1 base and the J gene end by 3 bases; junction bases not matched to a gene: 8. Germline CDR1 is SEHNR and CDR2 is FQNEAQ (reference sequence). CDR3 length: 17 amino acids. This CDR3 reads CASSLDRLAGPTDTQYF. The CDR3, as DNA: TGTGCCAGCAGCTTAGATCGGCTAGCGGGGCCGACAGATACGCAGTATTTT.